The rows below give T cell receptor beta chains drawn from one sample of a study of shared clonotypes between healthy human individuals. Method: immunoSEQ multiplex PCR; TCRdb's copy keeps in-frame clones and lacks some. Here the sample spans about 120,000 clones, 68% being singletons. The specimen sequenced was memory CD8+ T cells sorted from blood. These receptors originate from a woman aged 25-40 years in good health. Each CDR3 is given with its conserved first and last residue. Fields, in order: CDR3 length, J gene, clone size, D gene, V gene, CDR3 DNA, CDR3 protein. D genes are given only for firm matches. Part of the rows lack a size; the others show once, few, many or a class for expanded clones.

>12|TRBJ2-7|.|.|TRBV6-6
TGTGCTACCTGGGGCGGGTCCTACGAGCAGTACTTC
CATWGGSYEQYF
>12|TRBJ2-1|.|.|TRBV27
TGTGCCAGCGCCTTCGGTGTCAATGAGCAGTTCTTC
CASAFGVNEQFF
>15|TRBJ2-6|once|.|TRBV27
TGTGCCAGCGCGCTCGGGCTGTCTGGGGCCAACGTCCTGACTTTC
CASALGLSGANVLTF
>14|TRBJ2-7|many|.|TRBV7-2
TGTGCCAGCAGCTTAGGTAGGGAAGGCTACGAGCAGTACTTC
CASSLGREGYEQYF
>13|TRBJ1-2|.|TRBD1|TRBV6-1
TGTGCCAGCACACCAGGGGGCGTCTATGGCTACACCTTC
CASTPGGVYGYTF
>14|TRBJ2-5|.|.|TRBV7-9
TGTGCCAGCAGCCCAGGGGTATCCAAAGAGACCCAGTACTTC
CASSPGVSKETQYF
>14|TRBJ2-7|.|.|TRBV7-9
TGTGCCAGCAGCCAACCCACACAGGGCTACGAGCAGTACTTC
CASSQPTQGYEQYF
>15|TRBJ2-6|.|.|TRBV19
TGTGCCAGTAGTATATCAGGTTTAGAGGCCAACGTCCTGACTTTC
CASSISGLEANVLTF
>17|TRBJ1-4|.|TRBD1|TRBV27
TGTGCCAGCAGTTCCGCGGGACAGGGTGGAACTAATGAAAAACTGTTTTTT
CASSSAGQGGTNEKLFF
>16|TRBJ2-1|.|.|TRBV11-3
TGTGCCAGCAGCTTAATGTGGGGAAGCTCCTACAATGAGCAGTTCTTC
CASSLMWGSSYNEQFF
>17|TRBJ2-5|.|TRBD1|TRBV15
TGTGCCACCAGCAGAGAATCCGGGACAGGCCCCCAAGAGACCCAGTACTTC
CATSRESGTGPQETQYF
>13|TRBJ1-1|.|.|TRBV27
TGTGCCAGCAGTCCAGGACCGGGTAGGGAAGCTTTCTTT
CASSPGPGREAFF
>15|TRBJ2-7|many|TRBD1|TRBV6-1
TGTGCCAGCTGCATAGACCCGGGACAGAACTACGAGCAGTACTTC
CASCIDPGQNYEQYF
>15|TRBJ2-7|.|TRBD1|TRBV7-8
TGTGCCAGCAGCTACCTTCAGGGGGAGAACTACGAGCAGTACTTC
CASSYLQGENYEQYF
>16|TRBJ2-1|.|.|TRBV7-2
TGTGCCAGCAGCTTAGACCGGGGAGTCTCCTACAATGAGCAGTTCTTC
CASSLDRGVSYNEQFF
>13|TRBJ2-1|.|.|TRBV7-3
TGTGCCAGCAGCTTACTTCACAGCAATGAGCAGTTCTTC
CASSLLHSNEQFF
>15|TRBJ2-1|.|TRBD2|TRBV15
TGTGCCACCAGAATGGGACTAGCGGAAGACAATGAGCAGTTCTTC
CATRMGLAEDNEQFF
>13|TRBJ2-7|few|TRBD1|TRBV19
TGTGCCAGTACCCCCGGGACAGGCTACGAGCAGTACTTC
CASTPGTGYEQYF
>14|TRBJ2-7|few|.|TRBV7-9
TGTGCCAGCAGCTATAAGGACTACACGTACGAGCAGTACTTC
CASSYKDYTYEQYF
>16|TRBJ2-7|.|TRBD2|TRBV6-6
TGTGCCAGCAGTCCTTATAGACTAGCGGGAGGAGGGGAGCAGTACTTC
CASSPYRLAGGGEQYF
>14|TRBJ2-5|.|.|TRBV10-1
TGCGCCAGCAGTGAAGGCACGGGGGCGGAGACCCAGTACTTC
CASSEGTGAETQYF
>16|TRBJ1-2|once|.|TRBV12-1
TGTGCCAGCAGCAACCGGGACAGGAGCCCAGACTATGGCTACACCTTC
CASSNRDRSPDYGYTF
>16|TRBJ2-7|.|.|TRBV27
TGTGCCAGCAGTCCCCTAGGGGGTAGAAGCTCCTACGAGCAGTACTTC
CASSPLGGRSSYEQYF
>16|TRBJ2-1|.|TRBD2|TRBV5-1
TGCGCCAGCAGCTCACATAGCGGGAGATTCTACAATGAGCAGTTCTTC
CASSSHSGRFYNEQFF
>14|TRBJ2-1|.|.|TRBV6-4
TGTGCCAGCAGCCCCTCACTAGAGAGCAATGAGCAGTTCTTC
CASSPSLESNEQFF
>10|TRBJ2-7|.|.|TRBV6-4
TGTGCCAGCAGTGACCGGGAGCACCTTTTC
CASSDREHLF
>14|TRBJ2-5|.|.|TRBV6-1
TGTGCCAGCAGTTCCGCCAGGGCCCAAGAGACCCAGTACTTC
CASSSARAQETQYF
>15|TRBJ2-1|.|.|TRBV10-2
TGCGCCAGCAGTCGACGGGGAGTGGGGTACAATGAGCAGTTCTTC
CASSRRGVGYNEQFF
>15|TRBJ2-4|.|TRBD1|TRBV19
TGTGCCAGTAGTGGACGGACAGGGGCCAAAAACATTCAGTACTTC
CASSGRTGAKNIQYF
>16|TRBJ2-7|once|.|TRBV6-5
TGTGCCAGCAGTTACTCGGTGGGGCCCACACTCTACGAGCAGTACTTC
CASSYSVGPTLYEQYF
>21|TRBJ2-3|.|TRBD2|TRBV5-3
TGTGCCAGAAGCTTGGACGGACTAGCGGGAGCCTGGCCCACCCCCACAGATACGCAGTATTTT
CARSLDGLAGAWPTPTDTQYF
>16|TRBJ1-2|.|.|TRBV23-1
TGCGCCAGCGGACTATACCGGGGCCATCGGATCTATGGCTACACCTTC
CASGLYRGHRIYGYTF
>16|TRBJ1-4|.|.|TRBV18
TGTGCCAGCTCAGTACGACAGGCTCGAGGAGTGGAAAAACTGTTTTTT
CASSVRQARGVEKLFF
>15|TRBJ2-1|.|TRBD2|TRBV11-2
TGTGCCAGCAGACATAGCGGGAGGGCCGGGTATGAGCAGTTCTTC
CASRHSGRAGYEQFF
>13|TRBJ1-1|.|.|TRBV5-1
TGCGCCAGCAGCTTGGTAGGGGGTTCTGAAGCTTTCTTT
CASSLVGGSEAFF
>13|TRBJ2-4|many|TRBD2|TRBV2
TGTGCCAGCAGTGATGCCCCAGCGGGGTTTCAGTACTTC
CASSDAPAGFQYF
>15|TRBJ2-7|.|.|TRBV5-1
TGCGCCAGCAGCTTGAGCAGGGTCGGTCTCTACGAGCAGTACTTC
CASSLSRVGLYEQYF
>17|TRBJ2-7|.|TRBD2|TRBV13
TGTGCCAGCAGCCCCCTAGGGACTAGCGGGATTTCCTACGAGCAGTACTTC
CASSPLGTSGISYEQYF
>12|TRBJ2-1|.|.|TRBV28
TGTGCCAGCAGACGCCTTGACAATGAGCAGTTCTTC
CASRRLDNEQFF
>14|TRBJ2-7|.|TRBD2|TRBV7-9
TGTGCCAGCAGCCCCCGGGACTACACCTACGAGCAGTACTTC
CASSPRDYTYEQYF